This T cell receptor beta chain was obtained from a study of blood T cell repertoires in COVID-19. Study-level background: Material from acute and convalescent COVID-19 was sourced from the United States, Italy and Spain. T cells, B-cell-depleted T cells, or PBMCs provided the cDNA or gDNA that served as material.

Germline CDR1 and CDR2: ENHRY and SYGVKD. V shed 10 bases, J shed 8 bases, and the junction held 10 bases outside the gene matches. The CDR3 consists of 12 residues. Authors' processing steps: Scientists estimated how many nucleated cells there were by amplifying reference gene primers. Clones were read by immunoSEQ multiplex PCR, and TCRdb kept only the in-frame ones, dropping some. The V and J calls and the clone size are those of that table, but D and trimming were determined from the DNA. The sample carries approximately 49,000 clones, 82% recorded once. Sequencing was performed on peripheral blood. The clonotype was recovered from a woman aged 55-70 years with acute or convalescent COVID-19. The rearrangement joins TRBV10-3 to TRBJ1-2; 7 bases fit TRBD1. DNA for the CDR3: TGTGCCACCAGAGGGGGCGTTAAAGGCTACACCTTC. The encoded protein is CATRGGVKGYTF.